Listed below are T cell receptor beta chains from one sample, sequenced in a study of T cells in localized non-small cell lung cancer. The repertoire was sequenced with immunoSEQ multiplex PCR; TCRdb's copy has only in-frame clones and lacks some. Counted here are 30,000 or so clones, 92% occurring once; the ten biggest clones make up roughly 1.9%. The input for sequencing was peripheral blood, taken before any cancer treatment. The receptor set was obtained from a female donor of 60 years or more with stage I lung adenocarcinoma. Each CDR3 is given without its conserved first and last residue. The size field is filled for only some rows; it gives once, few, many or a size class.

clone size	V gene	J gene	CDR3 protein
NA	TRBV7-2	TRBJ1-5	ASSLRTDQPQH
NA	TRBV5-1	TRBJ2-3	ASSLSGGSTDTQY
NA	TRBV4-3	TRBJ1-3	ASSQGPGAGNTIY
NA	TRBV6-5	TRBJ1-2	ASSEAGYT
once	TRBV6-6	TRBJ1-1	ASSYPGSNTEAF
once	TRBV18	TRBJ2-7	ASSRDSSYEQY
NA	TRBV2	TRBJ1-2	ASRRTGRGYT
NA	TRBV7-8	TRBJ2-1	ASSLEGRGLELEQF
NA	TRBV30	TRBJ2-7	AWSQGSYEQY
NA	TRBV19	TRBJ1-1	ASSLFSNIDTEAF
NA	TRBV5-1	TRBJ1-1	ASQLSTGSNTEAF
NA	TRBV10-3	TRBJ2-2	AISKGQGNTGELF
NA	TRBV6-1	TRBJ1-5	ASSAPDQPQH
NA	TRBV7-9	TRBJ2-7	ASTHSSLRDEQY
once	TRBV30	TRBJ1-2	AWTNSGGGLYGYT
NA	TRBV7-3	TRBJ2-3	ASSLRGGSTDTQY
NA	TRBV25-1	TRBJ2-3	ASSDDSRGFQTDTQY
NA	TRBV5-5	TRBJ1-2	ASSLDPGQGDYGYT
NA	TRBV18	TRBJ2-2	ASSPRDGINTGELF
NA	TRBV7-8	TRBJ2-1	ASSLEGEKQF
NA	TRBV9	TRBJ2-5	ASSRQRERETQY
NA	TRBV4-3	TRBJ1-2	ASSQGYGYT
NA	TRBV7-2	TRBJ2-5	ASSQTSGGLGRQETQY
NA	TRBV29-1	TRBJ2-2	SVSNTGELF
NA	TRBV27	TRBJ2-3	ASVGPPGPGASDTQY
NA	TRBV18	TRBJ1-1	ASSLGQGGSTEAF
NA	TRBV5-1	TRBJ2-2	ASSLETSTGELF
NA	TRBV10-2	TRBJ2-7	ASRTSGGAEQY
NA	TRBV27	TRBJ2-3	ASRPRGRTDTQY
NA	TRBV6-6	TRBJ2-6	ASSYLRQSGANVLT
NA	TRBV25-1	TRBJ1-1	ASAMNTEAF
NA	TRBV7-6	TRBJ2-5	ASSLGQGASGGETQY
NA	TRBV27	TRBJ1-2	ASSPQIGAWGYT
once	TRBV6-6	TRBJ1-6	ASSYAGEGSPLH
once	TRBV23-1	TRBJ1-5	ASPAGRSNQPQH
NA	TRBV10-3	TRBJ1-2	AISTPGQGVAT
NA	TRBV18	TRBJ1-1	ASSPLPLGQGTNTEAF
NA	TRBV7-3	TRBJ2-3	ASSFIGTDTQY
once	TRBV7-6	TRBJ2-1	ASSFQGHNEQF
once	TRBV18	TRBJ1-2	ASSPPGQGSYGYT
NA	TRBV19	TRBJ2-2	ASSRRRDSWDTGELF
NA	TRBV6-5	TRBJ2-5	ASSYGGAGTQY